This T cell receptor (beta chain) was identified during a study of control samples from healthy donors and cancer patients. Trimming cost V 6 bases and J 0 bases; bases outside gene matches: 8. The germline gives CDR1 SGHVS, CDR2 FNYEAQ. CDR3 length: 17 amino acids. Some clones are missing from TCRdb's copy, which holds only in-frame ones; the method was immunoSEQ multiplex PCR. The sample has 100,000 or so clones; around 86% are singletons. The sample taken for sequencing was blood. This rearrangement joins TRBV7-6 to TRBJ2-3; TRBD2 aligns across 11 bases. The receptor comes from a woman aged 45-65 years in good health. CDR3 amino acids: CASSSLAGGVSTDTQYF. CDR3 in DNA: TGTGCCAGCAGTTCCTTAGCGGGGGGGGTTAGCACAGATACGCAGTATTTT. Using reference TRBV7-6 and TRBJ2-3 for the parts outside the CDR3, the full variable domain is GAGVSQSPRYKVTKRGQDVALRCDPISGHVSLYWYRQALGQGPEFLTYFNYEAQQDKSGLPNDRFSAERPEGSISTLTIQRTEQRDSAMYRCASSSLAGGVSTDTQYFGPGTRLTVL.